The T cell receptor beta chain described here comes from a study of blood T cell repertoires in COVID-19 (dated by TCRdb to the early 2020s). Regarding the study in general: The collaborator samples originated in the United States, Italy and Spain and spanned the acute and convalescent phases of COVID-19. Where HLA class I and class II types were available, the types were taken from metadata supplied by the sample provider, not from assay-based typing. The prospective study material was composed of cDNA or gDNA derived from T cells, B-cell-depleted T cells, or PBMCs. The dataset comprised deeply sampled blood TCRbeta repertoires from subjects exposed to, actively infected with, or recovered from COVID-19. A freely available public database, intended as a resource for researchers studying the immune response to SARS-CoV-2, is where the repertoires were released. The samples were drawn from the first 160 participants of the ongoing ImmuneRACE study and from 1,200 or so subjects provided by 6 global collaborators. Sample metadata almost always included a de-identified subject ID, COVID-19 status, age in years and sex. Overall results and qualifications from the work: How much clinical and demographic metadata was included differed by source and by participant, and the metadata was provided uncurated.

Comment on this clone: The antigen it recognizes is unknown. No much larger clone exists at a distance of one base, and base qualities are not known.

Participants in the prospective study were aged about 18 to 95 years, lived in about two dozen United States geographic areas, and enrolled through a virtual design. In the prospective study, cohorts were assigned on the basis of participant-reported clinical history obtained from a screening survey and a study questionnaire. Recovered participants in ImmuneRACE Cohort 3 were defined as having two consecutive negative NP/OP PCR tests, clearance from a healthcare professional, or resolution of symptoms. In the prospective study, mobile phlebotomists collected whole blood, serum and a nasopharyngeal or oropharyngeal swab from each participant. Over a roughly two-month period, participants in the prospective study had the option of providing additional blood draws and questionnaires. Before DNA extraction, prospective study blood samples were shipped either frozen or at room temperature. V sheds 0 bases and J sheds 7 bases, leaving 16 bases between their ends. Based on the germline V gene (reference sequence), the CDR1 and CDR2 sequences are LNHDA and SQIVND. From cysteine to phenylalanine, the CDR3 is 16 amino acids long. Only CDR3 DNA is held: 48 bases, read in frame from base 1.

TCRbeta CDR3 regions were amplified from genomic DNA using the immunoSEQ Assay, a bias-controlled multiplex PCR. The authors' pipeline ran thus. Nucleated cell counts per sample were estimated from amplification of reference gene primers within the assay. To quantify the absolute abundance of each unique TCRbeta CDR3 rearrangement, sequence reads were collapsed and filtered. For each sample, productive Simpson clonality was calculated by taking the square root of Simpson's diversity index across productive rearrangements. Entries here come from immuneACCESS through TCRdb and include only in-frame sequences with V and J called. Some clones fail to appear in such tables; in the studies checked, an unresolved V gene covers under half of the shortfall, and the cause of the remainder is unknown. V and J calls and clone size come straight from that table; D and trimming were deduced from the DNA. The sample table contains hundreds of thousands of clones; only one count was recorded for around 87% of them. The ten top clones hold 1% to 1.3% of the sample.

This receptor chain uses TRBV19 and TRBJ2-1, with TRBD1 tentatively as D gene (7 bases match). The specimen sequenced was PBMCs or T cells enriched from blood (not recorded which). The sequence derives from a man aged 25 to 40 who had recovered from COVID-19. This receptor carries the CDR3 CASSIDLASRGNEQFF. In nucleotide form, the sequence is TGTGCCAGTAGTATAGACCTAGCGAGCAGGGGGAATGAGCAGTTCTTC.